Following are 16 T cell receptor beta chains from one sample sequenced in a study of T cells in Graves' hyperthyroidism and ophthalmopathy. Regions amplified from RNA transcripts were the TCR beta CDR3 regions. The HTBI primer set was used in a first-round RT-PCR of the TCR CDR3. TCRdb used MiXCR to reprocess the multiplex PCR reads, holding one entry per CDR3 protein. The table lists about 600,000 distinct CDR3 sequences, approximately 15% of them singletons. The sequenced material came from blood. The receptors derive from a middle-aged woman with Graves' ophthalmopathy.

The rearrangement uses TRBV6-1 and TRBJ1-5, with D unclear. The CDR3 consists of 14 residues. The germline V and J ends were trimmed by 6 bases and 5 bases, with 14 bases remaining between them. Germline V gene lookup returns CDR1 MNHNS and CDR2 SASEGT. The CDR3 sequence is CASSPDPGDQPQHF. In DNA form, the CDR3 reads TGTGCCAGCAGCCCCGACCCGGGCGATCAGCCCCAGCATTTT.

The chain recombines TRBV11-2 with TRBJ2-1; the match to TRBD1 covers 9 bases. The J segment lost 7 bases and the V segment lost 5 bases, leaving 9 bases of the junction unmatched. The CDR3 spans 15 residues. Germline CDR1 reads SGHAT; CDR2 reads FQNNGV. The CDR3 DNA follows: TGTGCCAGCAGCCCGGGACAGGGTGGAGGGAATGAGCAGTTCTTC. It is translated as CASSPGQGGGNEQFF.

This clonotype was counted at least ten times. The chain carries TRBV12-3 or TRBV12-4 and TRBJ2-1; TRBD2 agrees at 8 bases. Trimming cost V 6 bases and J 7 bases; bases outside gene matches: 8. The CDR3 spans 14 residues. CDR3 sequence reads: CASRAAGGTNEQFF. Written as DNA, the CDR3 is TGTGCCAGCAGAGCCGCGGGGGGTACGAATGAGCAGTTCTTC.

The chain joins TRBV19 to TRBJ1-2; 9 bases map to TRBD1. Looked up from germline, CDR1 is LNHDA and CDR2 is SQIVND (reference sequence). Germline trimming cut 3 bases from V and 8 bases from J; bases unmatched to any gene: 4. CDR3 size: 13 residues. CDR3 bases: TGTGCCAGTAGTATTGGAACAGGGGGCGGCTACACCTTC. This sequence encodes CASSIGTGGGYTF.

As for this clonotype: A much larger clone lies one base from this, so it may be a read error. The chain links TRBV2 to TRBJ2-2; 7 bases are shared with TRBD1. This CDR3 has 16 amino acids. Germline CDR1 SNHLY, CDR2 FYNNEI. V was pared by 7 bases and J by 1 base, with 9 bases of the junction left unmatched. The CDR3 reads CASTRRWDRNTGELFF. The CDR3 DNA sequence: TGTGCCAGCACCCGGCGCTGGGACAGGAACACCGGGGAGCTGTTTTTT.

In this sample, this clonotype turned up a few times. This chain uses TRBV6-1 with TRBJ1-2, with D possibly TRBD1 on 5 matching bases. Deletions cut 6 bases from V and 3 bases from J, with 11 bases between. The germline CDR1 and CDR2 sequences are MNHNS and SASEGT. This CDR3 contains 13 residues. The CDR3 DNA sequence: TGTGCCAGCAGGGACACAGCCGACTATGGCTACACCTTC. It encodes CASRDTADYGYTF.

The rearrangement joins TRBV19 to TRBJ1-4; D is possibly TRBD1 (5 bases). This CDR3 contains 14 residues. The germline gives CDR1 LNHDA, CDR2 SQIVND (reference sequence). Trimming took off 4 bases at V and 0 bases at J, with 6 bases between the two ends. The CDR3 is CASSKGTTNEKLFF. CDR3 DNA sequence: TGTGCCAGTAGTAAGGGGACAACTAATGAAAAACTGTTTTTT.

In its sample, this clonotype was seen many times. The chain joins TRBV10-3 to TRBJ1-2; 8 positions match TRBD1. V was clipped by 4 bases and J by 9 bases; unmatched bases: 7. This CDR3 spans 13 amino acids. Germline assignment: CDR1 ENHRY and CDR2 SYGVKD. The CDR3 nucleotides are TGTGCCATCAGTGTAGACCGGGACAGGAGCTACACCTTC. Amino acid sequence: CAISVDRDRSYTF.

This clonotype was found a few times. This chain joins TRBV18 and TRBJ2-5; no clear D gene. This CDR3 is built from 13 residues. The germline V gene encodes CDR1 KGHSH and CDR2 LQKENI. V was clipped by 6 bases and J by 5 bases, with 13 bases between them. The CDR3: CASSRAPPETQYF. As DNA, the CDR3 is TGTGCCAGCTCGAGAGCCCCTCCTGAGACCCAGTACTTC.

This clonotype was detected a few times. The chain recombines TRBV2 with TRBJ2-5; D not resolved. Germline loops: CDR1 SNHLY, CDR2 FYNNEI. V shed 5 bases and J shed 3 bases, with 1 base lying between them. This CDR3 has 10 residues. For the CDR3, the DNA is TGTGCCAGCAGTAAAGAGACCCAGTACTTC. Its translation is CASSKETQYF.

Many counts were recorded for this clonotype. The V call is TRBV3-1, the J call TRBJ2-3; no definite D call. The CDR3 sequence is 17 residues long. Trimming took 1 base from V and 6 from J, leaving 20 bases between them. Germline V gene lookup returns CDR1 LGHDT and CDR2 YNNKEL (reference sequence). CDR3 DNA sequence: TGTGCCAGCAGCCAAGGAGTGTTCAGCATTTCCCCGGATACGCAGTATTTT. Translating it yields CASSQGVFSISPDTQYF.

As for this clonotype: A clone one base away is much larger, so this may be a read error. The chain is built from TRBV10-3 and TRBJ1-1; 7 bases are shared with TRBD1. The V segment lost 9 bases and the J segment 6 bases; nucleotides outside the gene matches: 7. The CDR3 has 12 residues. CDR1 is ENHRY and CDR2 is SYGVKD in the germline V gene. The chain's CDR3 is CAMTGFPPEAFF. The CDR3 DNA follows: TGTGCCATGACAGGGTTCCCCCCTGAAGCTTTCTTT.

This clonotype was seen at least ten times. The chain links TRBV12-3 or TRBV12-4 to TRBJ1-3; 7 bases are shared with TRBD1. V lost 6 bases and J lost 4; bases outside the gene matches: 6. The CDR3 spans 14 residues. CDR3: CASRGTGEGNTIYF. Written as DNA, the CDR3 is TGTGCCAGCAGGGGTACAGGGGAAGGAAACACCATATATTTT.

This clonotype was counted ten times or more. The chain couples TRBV11-3 to TRBJ2-1, with D unresolved. The V end was cut by 0 bases, the J end by 7 bases, with 7 bases between. CDR1 and CDR2 from the germline V gene are SGHNT and YENEEA. This CDR3 contains 13 residues. This CDR3 reads CASSLDEVNEQFF. In DNA form, the CDR3 reads TGTGCCAGCAGCTTAGATGAGGTTAATGAGCAGTTCTTC.

With regard to this clonotype: Just one base apart from a much larger clone, this may be a read error. The chain recombines TRBV28 with TRBJ2-2; D gene uncertain. The CDR3 is made up of 15 amino acids. Germline values: CDR1 MDHEN, CDR2 SYDVKM. The CDR3 sequence is CASSFRYANTRELFF. CDR3 nucleotide sequence: TGTGCCAGCAGTTTCAGATACGCGAACACCAGGGAGCTGTTTTTT. The full variable domain, rest sourced from reference TRBV28 and TRBJ2-2, is DVKVTQSSRYLVKRTGEKVFLECVQDMDHENMFWYRQDPGLGLRLIYFSYDVKMKEKGDIPEGYSVSREKKERFSLILESASTNQTSMYLCASSFRYANTRELFFGEGSRLTVL.

The J gene is TRBJ2-3, the V gene TRBV5-1; D may be TRBD2 (7 bases). Germline-derived CDR1 and CDR2 are SGHRS and YFSETQ. The germline V and J ends were trimmed by 0 bases and 1 base, with 12 bases remaining between them. The CDR3 is made up of 16 amino acids. The CDR3 loop reads CASSLVLGGRTDTQYF. CDR3 coding DNA: TGCGCCAGCAGCTTGGTCCTCGGGGGGCGCACAGATACGCAGTATTTT.